Listed below are T cell receptor beta chains from one sample, sequenced in a study of shared clonotypes between healthy human individuals. Profiling relied on immunoSEQ multiplex PCR, and the TCRdb table lists in-frame clones only, not all of them. Of millions of clones in the sample, just over 90% were seen once. The sequenced sample consisted of naive CD4+ T cells from PBMCs. The receptors originated from a man younger than 35 in good health. Some clones in this sample may be carry-over from other donors' samples. Each CDR3 is given with its conserved first and last residue. D genes are given only for firm matches. The size of a clone is reported for some rows only, either as once, few or many, or as a class for expanded clones.

D gene	clone size	V gene	J gene	CDR3 DNA	CDR3 protein
TRBD1	.	TRBV28	TRBJ2-6	TGTGCCAGCAGTTTATACCCCCTATGGGGACAGAGCTCTGGGGCCAACGTCCTGACTTTC	CASSLYPLWGQSSGANVLTF
.	.	TRBV5-1	TRBJ2-3	TGCGCCAGCAGCTTGGGACAGATCATCACAGATACGCAGTATTTT	CASSLGQIITDTQYF
TRBD1	.	TRBV28	TRBJ2-7	TGTGCCAGCAGTCCCCCGACAGGGACAGGGGCCGAGCAGTACTTC	CASSPPTGTGAEQYF
TRBD2	.	TRBV15	TRBJ2-3	TGTGCCACCAGCAGAGGTAATAGCGGGAGCCCTCGGCGGACAGATACGCAGTATTTT	CATSRGNSGSPRRTDTQYF
TRBD2	few	TRBV4-1	TRBJ2-3	TGCGCCAGCAGCCGCAGAGGACTAGCGCGCATAGGTGGCACAGATACGCAGTATTTT	CASSRRGLARIGGTDTQYF
TRBD1	.	TRBV5-1	TRBJ2-2	TGCGCCAGCAGCCTAGGTGGGACAGGGGGCACCGGGGAGCTGTTTTTT	CASSLGGTGGTGELFF
.	.	TRBV28	TRBJ2-1	TGTGCCAGCAGTTTCTTACAGGGAGGCAGCAATGAGCAGTTCTTC	CASSFLQGGSNEQFF
TRBD1	few	TRBV2	TRBJ1-1	TGTGCCAGCAGTGAAGCCCTACGAAGGACAGGGCGCGACGGCACTGAAGCTTTCTTT	CASSEALRRTGRDGTEAFF
.	.	TRBV28	TRBJ2-3	TGTGCCAGCAGTTTAAAGGGGGGTACGCAGTATTTT	CASSLKGGTQYF
TRBD1	.	TRBV7-9	TRBJ2-5	TGTGCCAGCAGCTGGACAGGGCCTGGGGAGACCCAGTACTTC	CASSWTGPGETQYF
.	.	TRBV11-1	TRBJ1-2	TGTGCCAGCAGCCCCGGACCCCATGGCTACACCTTC	CASSPGPHGYTF
.	.	TRBV7-9	TRBJ1-1	TGTGCCAGCAGCTTAACGGAGAACACTGAAGCTTTCTTT	CASSLTENTEAFF
TRBD2	.	TRBV28	TRBJ2-3	TGTGCCAGCAGTTTATGGTCAGCGGGAGGCACAGATACGCAGTATTTT	CASSLWSAGGTDTQYF
TRBD1	.	TRBV4-1	TRBJ1-4	TGCGCCAGCAGCCAACCCGGGACAGGGGTTGAACTGTTTTTT	CASSQPGTGVELFF
.	.	TRBV7-9	TRBJ1-1	TGTGCCAGCAGCTTATTGGGGCAGGGGAACACTGAAGCTTTCTTT	CASSLLGQGNTEAFF
.	.	TRBV4-2	TRBJ2-1	TGTGCCAGCAGCCTGCAGACGCTACCCTCCTACAATGAGCAGTTCTTC	CASSLQTLPSYNEQFF
.	.	TRBV7-9	TRBJ2-2	TGTGCCAGCAGCTTAGGGGGGGTACAATACACCGGGGAGCTGTTTTTT	CASSLGGVQYTGELFF
.	.	TRBV29-1	TRBJ1-2	TGCAGCGTTTCTCCGGTTTACAGCAACTATGGCTACACCTTC	CSVSPVYSNYGYTF
TRBD2	.	TRBV11-2	TRBJ2-7	TGTGCCAGCAGCCTTAGCGGGAGGATTCAATTGGAGCAGTACTTC	CASSLSGRIQLEQYF
.	.	TRBV2	TRBJ2-7	TGTGCCAGCTCGCAGTCCCCCAATCGGCAAAGCTCCTACGAGCAGTACTTC	CASSQSPNRQSSYEQYF
.	.	TRBV28	TRBJ2-4	TGTGCCAGCAGTTTATACAGGCTTGGGTCGGCCAAAAACATTCAGTACTTC	CASSLYRLGSAKNIQYF
.	few	TRBV18	TRBJ1-5	TGTGCCAGCTCACCAGATCGGAGCGGGGGTCAGCCCCAGCATTTT	CASSPDRSGGQPQHF
.	.	TRBV5-1	TRBJ1-2	TGCGCCAGCAACCTTCGGGGGGACTCTGGCTACACCTTC	CASNLRGDSGYTF
.	.	TRBV7-9	TRBJ1-1	TGTGCCAGCAGCTTATTAGGCATCGGTACTGAAGCTTTCTTT	CASSLLGIGTEAFF
.	.	TRBV6-5	TRBJ1-1	TGTGCCAGCAGTTACTCGAGAGGGGGAAGGTACACTGAAGCTTTCTTT	CASSYSRGGRYTEAFF
.	.	TRBV7-9	TRBJ1-4	TGTGCCAGCAGCAGCAGGGAGCGGAATAATGAAAAACTGTTTTTT	CASSSRERNNEKLFF
.	.	TRBV7-2	TRBJ2-5	TGTGCCAGCAGCTTAGGCCCGCAAGAGACCCAGTACTTC	CASSLGPQETQYF
TRBD2	.	TRBV6-5	TRBJ2-7	TGTGCCAGCACCCCCAGCGGGAGTTCCTACGAGCAGTACTTC	CASTPSGSSYEQYF
TRBD2	.	TRBV9	TRBJ2-1	TGTGCCAGCAGCGACGGCGGGAGCTCCTACAATGAGCAGTTCTTC	CASSDGGSSYNEQFF
TRBD2	.	TRBV7-9	TRBJ2-2	TGTGCCAGCAGCCCTAGACTAGCGGGTCCGAACACCGGGGAGCTGTTTTTT	CASSPRLAGPNTGELFF
.	.	TRBV18	TRBJ1-4	TGTGCCAGCTCACAAGGACAGCTAGCAACTAATGAAAAACTGTTTTTT	CASSQGQLATNEKLFF
.	.	TRBV18	TRBJ1-1	TGTGCCAGCTCACCAGGAGGGGTGGGGGAACCATTGAACACTGAAGCTTTCTTT	CASSPGGVGEPLNTEAFF
.	.	TRBV10-3	TRBJ2-3	TGTGCCATCAGTGAGTCGGGGGCTCTAGGCACAGATACGCAGTATTTT	CAISESGALGTDTQYF
TRBD1	.	TRBV19	TRBJ2-1	TGTGCCAGTAGTATGGGACAGGGGTTCAATGAGCAGTTCTTC	CASSMGQGFNEQFF
.	.	TRBV28	TRBJ1-1	TGTGCCAGCAGTGGCCCCGGGGTAGAGAACACTGAAGCTTTCTTT	CASSGPGVENTEAFF
TRBD2	.	TRBV11-2	TRBJ2-7	TGTGCCAGCAGCTTAGAAGGGACTAGCGGGAGGCCCCCCTACGAGCAGTACTTC	CASSLEGTSGRPPYEQYF
.	few	TRBV29-1	TRBJ1-1	TGCAGCGTTGTTGACCAGGGGAACACTGAAGCTTTCTTT	CSVVDQGNTEAFF
.	.	TRBV2	TRBJ1-5	TGTGCCAGCACTCTCATCGGCGGCAATCAGCCCCAGCATTTT	CASTLIGGNQPQHF
.	.	TRBV5-6	TRBJ1-5	TGTGCCAGCAGCTTGTTTAGGAATCAGCCCCAGCATTTT	CASSLFRNQPQHF